This TCR beta chain was found in a study of blood T cell repertoires in COVID-19. Authors' processing steps: For nucleated cells, counts were estimated from reference gene primer amplification. Using immunoSEQ multiplex PCR, the repertoire was profiled, and TCRdb retains in-frame clones only, with some absent. From that table come the V and J calls and clone size; the DNA was used to work out D and trimming. The sample records under 400,000 clones, 86% being singletons. CDR3 length equals 18 residues. V lost 1 base to trimming and J lost 2 bases; unmatched junction nucleotides: 10. Germline CDR1 is MGHRA and CDR2 is YSYEKL. This clone appeared a few times.

J is TRBJ2-7 and V is TRBV4-1; 11 nucleotides agree with TRBD2. This receptor was identified in a middle-aged woman with acute COVID-19. Sequenced input: PBMCs or T cells enriched from blood (not recorded which). CDR3 region: CASSQVLTSGSDPYEQYF. The DNA of the CDR3 is TGCGCCAGCAGCCAAGTTCTCACTAGCGGGAGTGATCCCTACGAGCAGTACTTC.